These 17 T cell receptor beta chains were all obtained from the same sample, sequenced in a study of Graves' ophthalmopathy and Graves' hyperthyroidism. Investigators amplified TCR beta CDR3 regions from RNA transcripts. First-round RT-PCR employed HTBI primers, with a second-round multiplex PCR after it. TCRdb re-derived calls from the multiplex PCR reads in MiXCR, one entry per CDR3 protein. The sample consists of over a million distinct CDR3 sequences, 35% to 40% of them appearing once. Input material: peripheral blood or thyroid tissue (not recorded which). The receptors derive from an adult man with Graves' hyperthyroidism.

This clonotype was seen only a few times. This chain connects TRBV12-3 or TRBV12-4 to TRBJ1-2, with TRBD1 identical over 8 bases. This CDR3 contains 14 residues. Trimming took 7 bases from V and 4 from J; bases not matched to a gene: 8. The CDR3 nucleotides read TGTGCCAGCAAAGGGGACAGGTCGAGCTATGGCTACACCTTC. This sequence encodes CASKGDRSSYGYTF.

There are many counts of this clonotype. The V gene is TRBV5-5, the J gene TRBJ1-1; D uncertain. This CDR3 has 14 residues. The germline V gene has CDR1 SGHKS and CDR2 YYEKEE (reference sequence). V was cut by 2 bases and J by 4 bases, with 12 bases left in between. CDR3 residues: CASSFARESTEAFF. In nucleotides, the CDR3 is TGTGCCAGCAGCTTCGCAAGGGAGAGCACTGAAGCTTTCTTT.

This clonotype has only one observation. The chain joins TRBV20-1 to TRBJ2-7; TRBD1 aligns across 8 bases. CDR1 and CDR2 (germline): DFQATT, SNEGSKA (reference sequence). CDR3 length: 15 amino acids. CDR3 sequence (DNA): TGCGCCGCTAGAGATTTCGGGACAGGCACCTACGAGCAGTACTTC. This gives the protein CAARDFGTGTYEQYF.

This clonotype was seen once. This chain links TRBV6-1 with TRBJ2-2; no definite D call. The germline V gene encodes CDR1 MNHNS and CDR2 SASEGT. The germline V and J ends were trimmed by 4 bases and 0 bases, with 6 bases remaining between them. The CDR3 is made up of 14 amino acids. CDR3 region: CASSVETNTGELFF. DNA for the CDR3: TGTGCCAGCAGTGTTGAGACGAACACCGGGGAGCTGTTTTTT.

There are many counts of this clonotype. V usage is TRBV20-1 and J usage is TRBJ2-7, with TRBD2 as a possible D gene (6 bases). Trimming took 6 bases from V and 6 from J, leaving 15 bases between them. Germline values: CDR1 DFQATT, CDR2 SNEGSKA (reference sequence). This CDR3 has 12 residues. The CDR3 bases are TGCAGTGCGGACCACCGCGGGGTCGAGCAGTACTTC. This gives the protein CSADHRGVEQYF.

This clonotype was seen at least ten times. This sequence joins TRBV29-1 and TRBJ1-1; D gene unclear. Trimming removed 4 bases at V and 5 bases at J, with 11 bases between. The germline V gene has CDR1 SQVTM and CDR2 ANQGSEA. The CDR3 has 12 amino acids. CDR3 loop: CSVGKVGTEAFF. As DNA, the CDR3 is TGCAGCGTTGGGAAGGTGGGGACTGAAGCTTTCTTT.

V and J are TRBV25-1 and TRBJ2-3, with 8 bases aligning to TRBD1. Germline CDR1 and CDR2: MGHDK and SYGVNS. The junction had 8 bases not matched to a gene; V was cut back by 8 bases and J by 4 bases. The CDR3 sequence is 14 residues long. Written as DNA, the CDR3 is TGTGCCAGCGAGGACAGGGCTGGGGCAGATACGCAGTATTTT. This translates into CASEDRAGADTQYF.

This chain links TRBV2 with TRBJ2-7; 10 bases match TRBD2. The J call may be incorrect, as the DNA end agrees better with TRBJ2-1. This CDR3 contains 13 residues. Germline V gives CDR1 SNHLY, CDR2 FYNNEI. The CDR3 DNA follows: TGTGCCAGCAGCAGGACTAGCGGTAATGAGCAGTTCTTC. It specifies CASSRTSGNEQFF.

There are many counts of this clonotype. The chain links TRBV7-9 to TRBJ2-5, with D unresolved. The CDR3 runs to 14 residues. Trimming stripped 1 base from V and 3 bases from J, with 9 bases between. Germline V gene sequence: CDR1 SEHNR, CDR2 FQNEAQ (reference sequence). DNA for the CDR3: TGTGCCAGCAGCTTAGTCAGGATCGAAGAGACCCAGTACTTC. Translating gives CASSLVRIEETQYF.

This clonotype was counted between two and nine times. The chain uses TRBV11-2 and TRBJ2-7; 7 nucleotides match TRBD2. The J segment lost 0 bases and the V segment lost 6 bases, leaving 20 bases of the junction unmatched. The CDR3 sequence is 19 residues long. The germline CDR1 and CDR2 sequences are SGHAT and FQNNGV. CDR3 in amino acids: CASSLSPPRSGGFSYEQYF. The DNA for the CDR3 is TGTGCCAGCAGTTTAAGTCCCCCGAGGTCCGGGGGGTTCTCCTACGAGCAGTACTTC.

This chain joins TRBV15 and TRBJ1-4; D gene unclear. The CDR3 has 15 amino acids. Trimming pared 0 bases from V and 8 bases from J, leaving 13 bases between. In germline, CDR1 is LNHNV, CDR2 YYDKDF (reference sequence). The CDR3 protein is CATSRDFGVGEKLFF. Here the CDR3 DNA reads TGTGCCACCAGCAGAGATTTCGGGGTCGGCGAAAAACTGTTTTTT.

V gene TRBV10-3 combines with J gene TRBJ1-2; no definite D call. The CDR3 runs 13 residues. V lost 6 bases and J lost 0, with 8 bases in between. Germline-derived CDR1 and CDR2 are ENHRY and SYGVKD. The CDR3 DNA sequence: TGTGCCATCAGCGCTAGAGCTAACTATGGCTACACCTTC. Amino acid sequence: CAISARANYGYTF.

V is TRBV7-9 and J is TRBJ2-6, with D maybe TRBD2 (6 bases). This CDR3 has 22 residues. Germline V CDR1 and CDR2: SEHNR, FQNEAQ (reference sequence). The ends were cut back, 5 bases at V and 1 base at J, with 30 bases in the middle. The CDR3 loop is CASSPGSFSRPGLSSGANVLTF. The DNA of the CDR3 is TGTGCCAGCAGCCCAGGTTCCTTTTCCAGACCGGGACTTTCATCTGGGGCCAACGTCCTGACTTTC. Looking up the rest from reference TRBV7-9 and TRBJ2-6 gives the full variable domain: DTGVSQNPRHKITKRGQNVTFRCDPISEHNRLYWYRQTLGQGPEFLTYFQNEAQLEKSRLLSDRFSAERPKGSFSTLEIQRTEQGDSAMYLCASSPGSFSRPGLSSGANVLTFGAGSRLTVL.

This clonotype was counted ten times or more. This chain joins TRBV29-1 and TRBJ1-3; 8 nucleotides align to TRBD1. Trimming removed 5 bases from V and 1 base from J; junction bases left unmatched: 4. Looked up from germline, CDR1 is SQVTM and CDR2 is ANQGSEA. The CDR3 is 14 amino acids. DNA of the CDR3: TGCAGCGTTCCCGGGACAGGATCTGGAAACACCATATATTTT. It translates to CSVPGTGSGNTIYF.

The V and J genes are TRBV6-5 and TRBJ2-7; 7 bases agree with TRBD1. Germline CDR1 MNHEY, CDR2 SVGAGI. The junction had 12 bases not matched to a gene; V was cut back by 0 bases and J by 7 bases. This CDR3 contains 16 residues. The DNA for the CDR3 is TGTGCCAGCAGTTACTCGATCGCCAGGGGGATTTGGGAGCAGTACTTC. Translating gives CASSYSIARGIWEQYF.

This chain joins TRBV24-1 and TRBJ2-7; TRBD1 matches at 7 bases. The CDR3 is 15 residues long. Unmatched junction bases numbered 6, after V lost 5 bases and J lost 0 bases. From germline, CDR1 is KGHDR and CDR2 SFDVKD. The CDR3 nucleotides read TGTGCCACCAGTGCGACCGGGACAGACTCCTACGAGCAGTACTTC. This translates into CATSATGTDSYEQYF.

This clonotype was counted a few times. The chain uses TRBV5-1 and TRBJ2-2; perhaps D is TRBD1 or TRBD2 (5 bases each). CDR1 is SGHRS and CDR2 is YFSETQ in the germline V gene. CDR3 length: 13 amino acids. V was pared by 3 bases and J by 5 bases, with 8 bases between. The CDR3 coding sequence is TGCGCCAGCAGCTGGGGGTTGACCGGGGAGCTGTTTTTT. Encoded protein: CASSWGLTGELFF.